This T cell receptor (beta chain) originates from a study of blood T cell repertoires in COVID-19 (dated by TCRdb to the early 2020s). For the wider study: Collaborator samples came from the United States, Italy and Spain and covered acute and convalescent phases of COVID-19. The repertoires were made available in a free public database intended to serve as a resource for research on the immune response to SARS-CoV-2. The samples were drawn from the first 160 participants of the ongoing ImmuneRACE study and from 1,254 subjects provided by 6 global collaborators. A de-identified subject ID, COVID-19 status, age in years and sex were almost always included in the sample metadata. Where available, HLA class I and class II types were taken from metadata supplied by the sample provider and were not determined by assay-based typing. The material from the prospective study consisted of cDNA or gDNA derived from T cells, B-cell-depleted T cells, or PBMCs. Deeply sampled blood TCRbeta repertoires from subjects exposed to, actively infected with, or recovered from COVID-19 were included in the dataset.

TCRbeta CDR3 regions were amplified from genomic DNA by means of the immunoSEQ Assay, a bias-controlled multiplex PCR. Per the authors' processing: The number of nucleated cells in each sample was estimated by amplification of reference gene primers within the assay. To quantify the absolute abundance of each unique TCRbeta CDR3 rearrangement, sequence reads were collapsed and filtered. Productive Simpson clonality was computed per sample as the square root of Simpson's diversity index over productive rearrangements. TCRdb retrieved this table from immuneACCESS and kept in-frame rearrangements only. Not all clones are present; in checked studies, unresolved V genes account for under half, and no reason is known for the remainder. The DNA gave D and trimming, while V, J and clone size come from that table. Across this sample there are 160,000 or so clones, with around 92% seen only once. Approximately 3% of the sample rests with the top ten.

V lost 4 bases and J lost 5 bases; the stretch between them is 21 bases long. Inclusive of the bounding cysteine and phenylalanine, the CDR3 is 16 residues long. CDR3 DNA only is kept here, 48 bases in frame from base 1. Via the germline V gene, CDR1 is SGHRS and CDR2 YFSETQ. The collaborating institutions used their own protocols to collect whole blood in K2EDTA tubes. For TCRbeta analysis, collaborators shipped samples as frozen whole blood, isolated PBMCs, or DNA extracted from either of those sample types. General study outcomes and caveats: The quantity of clinical and demographic metadata differed by source and by participant and was supplied without curation.

A word on this clone: Its antigen is not yet known. Base qualities are not at hand, and no much larger clone is one base apart.

The sequence links TRBV5-1 to TRBJ2-5; a tentative D call is TRBD2 (6 bases match). The sequencing input was peripheral blood. This TCR derives from a man aged 55-75 years with acute or convalescent COVID-19. The CDR3: CASSPGPGLSGETQYF. The DNA is TGCGCCAGCAGCCCCGGTCCGGGACTCTCAGGGGAGACCCAGTACTTC.